This T cell receptor (beta chain) was sequenced during a study of T cell responses to AZD1222 COVID-19 vaccine. Study-level results: The CD4 TCRs associated with vaccination extended across spike and predominated at 160-218 and 743-854. Among those given AZD1222, only five or six were seropositive at baseline. There were repertoire samples only from the period after the peak T cell response. Donors were mostly white British, more females; clonal diversity possibly underestimated.

Trimming left V 4 bases short and J 4 bases short, with 13 bases between. The CDR3 runs 14 residues. The germline V gene encodes CDR1 SGHTA and CDR2 FQGNSA. A word on this clone: Its target is not known.

Produced via immunoSEQ multiplex PCR; TCRdb's table is partial and in-frame only. In the table there are about 130,000 clones, over 75% of which are singletons. The TCR originated in an adult in good health. Sequencing was performed on peripheral blood, taken on day 0 of AZD1222 vaccination. This chain links TRBV7-2 with TRBJ1-1, with D possibly TRBD1 on 5 matching bases. CDR3 residues: CASSYRQSGTEAFF. DNA for the CDR3: TGTGCCAGCAGCTACAGACAGTCGGGCACTGAAGCTTTCTTT.